The 28 T cell receptor beta chains below all came from one sample that was sequenced in a study of T cells in narcolepsy (dated by TCRdb to 2016 to 2019). Library method: the immunoSEQ multiplex PCR assay. In TCRdb, the immuneACCESS table is reduced to in-frame sequences with V and J assigned. These tables do not hold every clone; where another copy was compared, an unresolved V gene accounts for under half, and the others remain unexplained. The sample table records about 33,000 clones; roughly 88% of these occur just once. The ten largest make up roughly 1.2% of the sample. The sequencing input was CD45RA- memory CD4+ T cells from PBMCs. The sample's cell subset or site, from its label and the paper: memory T cells sorted ex vivo from peripheral blood. Receptors were obtained from a human donor with narcolepsy.

This chain joins TRBV7-2 and TRBJ1-1, with TRBD1 as a possible D gene (6 bases). The germline V gene encodes CDR1 SGHTA and CDR2 FQGNSA. V was pared by 8 bases and J by 1 base, with 14 bases between. The CDR3 covers 14 residues. The DNA for the CDR3 is TGTGCCAGCTCGAGCCAGGGGAGGAACACTGAAGCTTTCTTT. Translated, it gives CASSSQGRNTEAFF.

This clone was seen only once. This rearrangement joins TRBV4-1 to TRBJ2-5; 7 bases match TRBD2. This CDR3 is built from 15 residues. V lost 5 bases, J lost 10 bases, and 16 bases stayed unmatched. From germline, CDR1 is MGHRA and CDR2 YSYEKL. The CDR3: CASSYDGQSPGGQYF. CDR3 nucleotides: TGCGCCAGCAGCTACGACGGGCAGTCTCCGGGGGGCCAGTACTTC.

This clone occurred once. The chain couples TRBV18 to TRBJ1-1; D not resolved. Germline V gives CDR1 KGHSH, CDR2 LQKENI. The V end was cut by 2 bases, the J end by 3 bases, with 7 bases between. This CDR3 comprises 13 residues. The CDR3 DNA reads TGTGCCAGCTCACCAATCGGGGACACTGAAGCTTTCTTT. Encoded protein: CASSPIGDTEAFF.

The rearrangement uses TRBV5-1 and TRBJ2-5, with 9 nucleotides matching TRBD2. CDR1 is SGHRS, CDR2 YFSETQ, per germline. The CDR3 is 14 residues long. Trimming removed 9 bases from V and 5 bases from J; junction bases left unmatched: 11. The CDR3 here is CATSWAGGLETQYF. The CDR3 bases are TGCGCCACCTCATGGGCGGGAGGGCTGGAGACCCAGTACTTC.

CDR3 coding DNA: TGCGCCAGCATACCGGGACAGGGTACACTAGCCAGCTACAATGAGCAGTTCTTC. Its protein is CASIPGQGTLASYNEQFF. The chain recombines TRBV5-1 with TRBJ2-1; 9 bases fit TRBD1. Losses at the gene ends were 6 bases for V and 3 bases for J; bases not matched to a gene: 16. Germline lookup yields CDR1 SGHRS and CDR2 YFSETQ. CDR3 length: 18 amino acids.

The rearrangement links TRBV28 to TRBJ1-3, with 8 positions matching TRBD1. Per the germline V gene, CDR1 is MDHEN and CDR2 is SYDVKM. Trimming removed 8 bases from V and 0 bases from J; junction bases left unmatched: 6. The CDR3 loop spans 15 amino acids. The DNA of the CDR3 is TGTGCCAGCGGGACAGGACCTCCCTCTGGAAACACCATATATTTT. It yields the protein CASGTGPPSGNTIYF.

The rearrangement links TRBV12-1 to TRBJ1-6; TRBD1, the table's D call, lacks a check against the DNA. TRBV12-1 is tagged as a pseudogene. The CDR3 contains 17 residues. The CDR3 here is CASSPGQGFVGNSPLHF. The CDR3 bases are TGTGCCAGCAGCCCCGGACAGGGGTTTGTGGGTAATTCACCCCTCCACTTT.

The rearrangement joins TRBV11-1 to TRBJ2-7, with D possibly called TRBD1 or TRBD2 (5 bases each). V was trimmed by 5 bases and J by 2 bases, leaving 16 bases between them. Germline V gene data show CDR1 as SGHAT and CDR2 as FQDESV (reference sequence). The CDR3 runs 15 residues. CDR3 sequence reads: CASSPTGLNAYEQYF. CDR3 DNA sequence: TGTGCCAGCAGCCCCACGGGGCTCAATGCCTACGAGCAGTACTTC.

This clone was picked up one time. The V and J genes are TRBV15 and TRBJ1-1, with TRBD1 matching over 7 bases. V lost 2 bases and J lost 5; bases outside the gene matches: 8. CDR1 and CDR2 (germline): LNHNV, YYDKDF (reference sequence). The CDR3 has 15 residues. CDR3 DNA: TGTGCCACCAGCAGACTACAGGGGAAGGGGACTGAAGCTTTCTTT. This gives the protein CATSRLQGKGTEAFF.

The chain combines TRBV28 with TRBJ2-3; perhaps TRBD1 as D (6 bases). The CDR3 is 13 amino acids. Germline V lookup: CDR1 MDHEN, CDR2 SYDVKM. Trimming pared 2 bases from V and 4 bases from J, leaving 7 bases between. CDR3 DNA: TGTGCCAGCAGTTTACAGGGGTCAGATACGCAGTATTTT. Translation: CASSLQGSDTQYF.

The gene calls are TRBV28 and TRBJ1-3; D gene unclear. Trimming shortened V by 3 bases and J by 4 bases, and 1 base separated the two germline ends. CDR3 size: 11 residues. Germline V gene lookup returns CDR1 MDHEN and CDR2 SYDVKM. The CDR3 bases are TGTGCCAGCAGTTTCGGAAACACCATATATTTT. This sequence encodes CASSFGNTIYF.

The chain joins TRBV5-1 to TRBJ2-5; D unclear. V lost 0 bases and J lost 7, with 4 bases in between. Germline CDR1 reads SGHRS; CDR2 reads YFSETQ. This CDR3 is 11 amino acids long. The DNA of the CDR3 is TGCGCCAGCAGCTTGGAGGGGACCCAGTACTTC. This codes for CASSLEGTQYF.

This chain's CDR3 is CASSPLGLTLYNEQFF. CDR3 DNA: TGTGCCAGCAGCCCTCTAGGACTTACCCTCTACAATGAGCAGTTCTTC. The chain joins TRBV9 to TRBJ2-1; tentatively, D is TRBD2 (5 bases). Per germline, CDR1 SGDLS and CDR2 YYNGEE. V gave up 4 bases and J gave up 3 bases, with 17 bases separating them. This CDR3 has 16 residues.

The table lists this clone with a count of one. The rearrangement joins TRBV7-3 to TRBJ2-1, with 14 bases lining up with TRBD2. Germline V gene lookup returns CDR1 SGHTA and CDR2 FQGTGA. V was pared by 5 bases and J by 9 bases, with 9 bases of the junction left unmatched. The CDR3 has 16 amino acids. In nucleotides, the CDR3 is TGTGCCAGCAGCCCTGGGACTAGCGGGGGTTCTAGTGAGCAGTTCTTC. Its protein product is CASSPGTSGGSSEQFF.

The chain links TRBV15 to TRBJ2-1; weak D call: TRBD2 (6 bases). The V gene's germline CDR1 is LNHNV and CDR2 YYDKDF (reference sequence). The CDR3 is 16 residues long. V lost 0 bases, J lost 10 bases, and 19 bases lay in between. For the CDR3, the DNA is TGTGCCACCAGCAGAGATGAGGGGCAAAGAGGAGGGGAGCAGTTCTTC. It specifies CATSRDEGQRGGEQFF.

The chain uses TRBV6-5 and TRBJ1-3; tentative D call: TRBD1 (5 bases). Trimming cost V 2 bases and J 0 bases, with 8 bases left between them. The germline gives CDR1 MNHEY, CDR2 SVGAGI. The CDR3 runs to 15 residues. The CDR3 here is CASSYGGGSGNTIYF. CDR3 nucleotides: TGTGCCAGCAGTTACGGGGGGGGCTCTGGAAACACCATATATTTT.

V usage is TRBV15 and J usage is TRBJ1-5, with D possibly matching TRBD1 (6 bases). Deletions cut 0 bases from V and 7 bases from J, with 25 bases between. Germline V gene sequence: CDR1 LNHNV, CDR2 YYDKDF (reference sequence). The CDR3 is made up of 19 amino acids. CDR3 loop: CATSRDFNSYREIRQPQHF. The CDR3, as DNA: TGTGCCACCAGCAGAGATTTTAACTCCTACAGGGAAATTAGGCAGCCCCAGCATTTT. Full variable domain (rest looked up from reference TRBV15 and TRBJ1-5): DAMVIQNPRYQVTQFGKPVTLSCSQTLNHNVMYWYQQKSSQAPKLLFHYYDKDFNNEADTPDNFQSRRPNTSFCFLDIRSPGLGDTAMYLCATSRDFNSYREIRQPQHFGDGTRLSIL.

The chain combines TRBV7-2 with TRBJ2-3, with 7 bases identical to TRBD2. Germline loops: CDR1 SGHTA, CDR2 FQGNSA. The CDR3 loop spans 13 amino acids. V lost 8 bases, J lost 2 bases, and 4 bases stayed unmatched. CDR3 in DNA: TGTGCCAGCGCGGGGGAGATCACAGATACGCAGTATTTT. The encoded protein is CASAGEITDTQYF.

CDR3 in amino acids: CASSPQAGGTEQFF. CDR3 coding DNA: TGTGCCAGCAGCCCCCAAGCGGGAGGTACTGAGCAGTTCTTC. The chain employs TRBV7-9 and TRBJ2-1; 9 nucleotides match TRBD2. The ends lost 5 bases at V and 9 bases at J; junction bases unmatched: 8. Germline-derived CDR1 and CDR2 are SEHNR and FQNEAQ (reference sequence). This CDR3 contains 14 residues.

The chain is built from TRBV6-5 and TRBJ2-2, with a possible D match to TRBD2 (5 bases). CDR1 and CDR2 (germline): MNHEY, SVGAGI. V was clipped by 7 bases and J by 2 bases, with 11 bases between them. The CDR3 covers 14 residues. The CDR3 nucleotides are TGTGCCAGCACCCTGACGGGAAACACCGGGGAGCTGTTTTTT. Residues: CASTLTGNTGELFF.

The sample holds one count of this clone. V is TRBV19 and J is TRBJ2-4, with 8 bases aligning to TRBD2. V lost 4 bases and J lost 2; bases outside the gene matches: 4. This CDR3 spans 15 amino acids. Germline V lookup: CDR1 LNHDA, CDR2 SQIVND (reference sequence). The CDR3 sequence: CASSTGGATKNIQYF. CDR3 coding DNA: TGTGCCAGTAGTACCGGGGGGGCAACCAAAAACATTCAGTACTTC.

The chain joins TRBV19 to TRBJ1-6, with 7 bases aligning to TRBD1. The CDR3 covers 13 residues. Germline assignment: CDR1 LNHDA and CDR2 SQIVND (reference sequence). The J segment lost 8 bases and the V segment lost 5 bases, leaving 3 bases of the junction unmatched. CDR3 sequence reads: CASSSTGDSPLHF. The CDR3 DNA sequence: TGTGCCAGTAGTTCCACAGGGGATTCACCCCTCCACTTT.

The chain uses TRBV7-2 and TRBJ2-7, with D hard to call. The CDR3 contains 12 residues. Looked up from germline, CDR1 is SGHTA and CDR2 is FQGNSA. Trimming removed 4 bases at V and 7 bases at J, with 11 bases between. The CDR3 here is CASSSTGGEQYF. CDR3 coding DNA: TGTGCCAGCAGCTCGACGGGTGGGGAGCAGTACTTC.

The chain is built from TRBV19 and TRBJ2-3, with 11 bases that match TRBD2. The CDR3 runs 19 residues. Looked up from germline, CDR1 is LNHDA and CDR2 is SQIVND (reference sequence). The junction had 14 bases not matched to a gene; V was cut back by 6 bases and J by 0 bases. For the CDR3, the DNA is TGTGCCAGTAGCCCTCCGGGGACTAGCGGTACAACTAGCACAGATACGCAGTATTTT. Translating gives CASSPPGTSGTTSTDTQYF.

The genes are TRBV4-1 and TRBJ2-7; D is undetermined. Germline CDR1 and CDR2: MGHRA and YSYEKL. The CDR3 covers 14 residues. V was trimmed by 1 base and J by 0 bases, leaving 7 bases between them. Written as DNA, the CDR3 is TGCGCCAGCAGCCAAGTTCTGTACTCCTACGAGCAGTACTTC. Translated, it gives CASSQVLYSYEQYF.

The chain joins TRBV10-3 to TRBJ2-2; TRBD1 aligns across 7 bases. V lost 11 bases, J lost 1 base, and 7 bases stayed unmatched. The CDR3 length is 14 residues. The germline V gene has CDR1 ENHRY and CDR2 SYGVKD. DNA of the CDR3: TGTGCCGTGACGGGACAGCTGAACACCGGGGAGCTGTTTTTT. It encodes CAVTGQLNTGELFF.

The rearrangement links TRBV2 to TRBJ1-6, with TRBD1 matching 8 bases. CDR3 length: 14 residues. Germline CDR1 is SNHLY and CDR2 is FYNNEI. The trim removed 9 bases at V and 3 bases at J, leaving 4 bases unmatched. The DNA of the CDR3 is TGTGCCAGTAGACAGGGGCTCTATAATTCACCCCTCCACTTT. It yields the protein CASRQGLYNSPLHF.

The rearrangement joins TRBV6-6 to TRBJ1-5, with TRBD1 as a possible D gene (6 bases). The V and J ends lost 5 bases and 6 bases respectively, with 14 bases between them. The CDR3 loop spans 14 amino acids. Germline assignment: CDR1 MNHNY and CDR2 SVGAGI (reference sequence). The CDR3 DNA is TGTGCCAGCAGTCACGCAGGGGAGGGTCAGCCCCAGCATTTT. Translation: CASSHAGEGQPQHF.